This T cell receptor beta chain was sequenced in a study of blood T cell repertoires in COVID-19. Generated by immunoSEQ multiplex PCR, the TCRdb table keeps only in-frame clones and is missing some. The sample yields a few hundred thousand clones, 87% seen once. V shed 0 bases and J shed 2 bases, with 10 bases lying between them. The CDR3 length is 15 residues. Germline lookup yields CDR1 SGHRS and CDR2 YFSETQ. Participant-given clinical history determined each cohort assignment. The material sequenced was PBMCs or T cells enriched from blood (not recorded which). The rearrangement joins TRBV5-1 to TRBJ2-3, with a weak D call TRBD2 (6 bases). This receptor was identified in a man in his forties in a cohort exposed to, infected with or recovered from COVID-19 (not recorded which). CDR3 loop: CASSLEEGHTDTQYF. The DNA for the CDR3 is TGCGCCAGCAGCTTGGAGGAGGGGCACACAGATACGCAGTATTTT.